This T cell receptor beta chain emerged from a study of tumor-infiltrating lymphocytes in primary liver carcinoma. Starting material for RNA and DNA co-extraction consisted of about 17-31 mg of unsorted bulk tissue. With a constant-region primer, TCR beta cDNA was made from 450 to 500 ng of total RNA. For TCR beta, libraries were produced by three nested multiplex PCR rounds using slightly modified ARM-PCR. The study ran its first two PCR rounds for roughly 11 cycles each, using TRBV1-TRBV30 forward primers and a C-beta reverse primer. TCRdb re-called the multiplex PCR reads with MiXCR, one entry per CDR3 protein. The sample holds about 210,000 distinct CDR3 sequences, just under 85% seen once. Germline values: CDR1 MNHEY, CDR2 SVGEGT. This CDR3 contains 12 residues. For this clonotype: The junction and the germline gene differ at one end; a read error may be behind it.

The V call is TRBV6-2 or TRBV6-3, the J call TRBJ2-1; the D gene is possibly TRBD1 (6 bases). Sequencing was done on a sample of tumor tissue from primary liver carcinoma. This sequence originates from a man aged 40-55 years with primary liver carcinoma and hepatitis B virus infection. CDR3: CASITGQGEQLF. Written as DNA, the CDR3 is TGTGCCAGCATAACAGGGCAAGGTGAGCAGCTCTTC.